The 6 T cell receptor beta chains in this list originate from one sample, sequenced in a study of blood T cells in healthy people across ages (dated by TCRdb to the mid-2010s). The library was built by means of 5' RACE. TCRdb records Illumina HiSeq 2500 as the sequencer. A second PCR of roughly 7 to 11 cycles was performed with a sample-barcoded 5' primer and a J-beta primer mix. TCRdb reprocessing: public reads trimmed at Q25 with fastp, clones called with MiXCR, in-frame beta chains kept. Every distinct CDR3 protein forms one entry, paired with its most common genes and DNA. This sample gives hundreds of thousands of distinct CDR3 sequences in total; 58% of them show up just once. The top ten clones comprise around 22% of the sample. Sequencing was performed on blood. Receptors were obtained from a man aged 25 to 40 in good health.

This chain joins TRBV6-1 and TRBJ2-3; no clear D. The CDR3 is 14 amino acids. Looked up from germline, CDR1 is MNHNS and CDR2 is SASEGT. V gave up 10 bases and J gave up 1 base, with 15 bases separating them. CDR3 amino acids: CATAVRGGTDTQYF. CDR3 nucleotides: TGTGCCACCGCAGTCCGCGGTGGCACAGATACGCAGTATTTT.

This chain connects TRBV10-3 to TRBJ2-5, with TRBD2 identical over 10 bases. The J segment lost 11 bases and the V segment lost 6 bases, leaving 12 bases of the junction unmatched. CDR1 ENHRY and CDR2 SYGVKD come from the germline V gene. The CDR3 runs 14 residues. CDR3 in amino acids: CAIRPGLATDEQYF. DNA of the CDR3: TGTGCCATCAGACCGGGACTAGCGACGGATGAGCAGTACTTC.

This clonotype has just a few counts. The V call is TRBV29-1, the J call TRBJ1-2; possible D gene TRBD1, 6 bases. In germline, CDR1 is SQVTM, CDR2 ANQGSEA. The V gene lost 5 bases and the J gene lost 4 bases, with 20 bases spanning the gap. This CDR3 spans 15 amino acids. The CDR3 coding sequence is TGCAGCGTTATTTCCCTCGCCGGGGGCTTCTATGGCTACACCTTC. Translating gives CSVISLAGGFYGYTF.

The chain couples TRBV15 to TRBJ2-1; D may match TRBD1 or TRBD2 (6 bases each). This CDR3 is built from 16 residues. Germline lookup yields CDR1 LNHNV and CDR2 YYDKDF (reference sequence). Trimming stripped 0 bases from V and 0 bases from J, with 9 bases between. Here the CDR3 DNA reads TGTGCCACCAGCAGAGATCGGGGGCCCTCCTACAATGAGCAGTTCTTC. Its protein is CATSRDRGPSYNEQFF.

The chain recombines TRBV20-1 with TRBJ2-5; TRBD2 matches 8 bases. CDR3 size: 14 residues. Germline CDR1 and CDR2: DFQATT and SNEGSKA (reference sequence). The V segment lost 3 bases and the J segment 1 base; nucleotides outside the gene matches: 4. The CDR3 nucleotides read TGCAGTGCTAGTGGAGCGGGGGTCCAAGAGACCCAGTACTTC. Translating it yields CSASGAGVQETQYF.

This chain links TRBV11-2 with TRBJ2-4; D is ambiguous. The end of the DNA aligns better with TRBJ2-5, so the J call may be wrong. The germline gives CDR1 SGHAT, CDR2 FQNNGV. The CDR3 totals 13 residues. The CDR3 reads CASSIAYQETQYF. CDR3 in DNA: TGTGCCAGCAGCATAGCATATCAAGAGACCCAGTACTTC.